This TCR beta chain stems from a study of T cell changes during pregnancy in multiple sclerosis. The assay was immunoSEQ multiplex PCR, and TCRdb's table has in-frame clones only and misses some. The sample records tens of thousands of clones, approximately 90% being singletons. Trimming removed 2 bases at V and 0 bases at J, with 9 bases between. Looked up from germline, CDR1 is KGHSH and CDR2 is LQKENI. The CDR3 contains 15 residues. This rearrangement joins TRBV18 to TRBJ2-3, with a possible D match to TRBD2 (6 bases). This receptor was obtained from a female donor with multiple sclerosis, enrolled in a pregnancy study. Source: CD4+ T cells from peripheral blood mononuclear cells, taken in the second trimester of pregnancy. The DNA for the CDR3 is TGTGCCAGCTCACCAAGCGGGCGGAGCACAGATACGCAGTATTTT. As protein: CASSPSGRSTDTQYF.